A selection of T cell receptor beta chains follows, all from one sample in a study of T cell responses to AZD1222 COVID-19 vaccine. Libraries were prepared by immunoSEQ multiplex PCR; TCRdb keeps only in-frame clonotypes and omits some of them. This sample has fewer than 150,000 clones, with more than 75% found just once. The sequenced sample was peripheral blood, obtained 28 days after the second AZD1222 dose. Receptors were obtained from an adult who received the AZD1222 COVID-19 vaccine. CDR3s include the opening cysteine and the closing phenylalanine or tryptophan. Each record gives: J gene, D gene, V gene, clone size, CDR3 protein, CDR3 DNA. A D gene is named only where the DNA matches it firmly. Size tells how often a clone was seen (once, few, many) or the class of an expanded clone, and some rows leave it out.

J gene: TRBJ2-1; D gene: .; V gene: TRBV2; clone size: .; CDR3 protein: CASSGLGNEQFF; CDR3 DNA: TGTGCCAGCAGTGGTCTTGGCAATGAGCAGTTCTTC
J gene: TRBJ1-4; D gene: TRBD1; V gene: TRBV3-1/TRBV3-2; clone size: .; CDR3 protein: CASSPDRANEKLFF; CDR3 DNA: TGTGCCAGCAGCCCGGACAGGGCCAATGAAAAACTGTTTTTT
J gene: TRBJ1-1; D gene: .; V gene: TRBV7-9; clone size: .; CDR3 protein: CASSRQRDTEAFF; CDR3 DNA: TGTGCCAGCAGCAGGCAGCGGGACACTGAAGCTTTCTTT
J gene: TRBJ2-6; D gene: .; V gene: TRBV2; clone size: few; CDR3 protein: CASSERSGANVLTF; CDR3 DNA: TGTGCCAGCAGTGAAAGGTCTGGGGCCAACGTCCTGACTTTC
J gene: TRBJ1-6; D gene: TRBD1; V gene: TRBV5-1; clone size: .; CDR3 protein: CASSSGTGAYNSPLHF; CDR3 DNA: TGCGCCAGCAGCTCGGGGACAGGGGCTTATAATTCACCCCTCCACTTT
J gene: TRBJ1-4; D gene: .; V gene: TRBV20-1; clone size: .; CDR3 protein: CSASTATTNEKLFF; CDR3 DNA: TGCAGTGCTAGTACAGCCACAACTAATGAAAAACTGTTTTTT
J gene: TRBJ2-5; D gene: .; V gene: TRBV5-1; clone size: .; CDR3 protein: CASSHSPDGVETQYF; CDR3 DNA: TGCGCCAGCAGTCACTCCCCTGACGGAGTGGAGACCCAGTACTTC
J gene: TRBJ1-2; D gene: .; V gene: TRBV20-1; clone size: .; CDR3 protein: CGSSGHYGYTF; CDR3 DNA: TGCGGCTCATCCGGGCACTATGGCTACACCTTC
J gene: TRBJ2-3; D gene: .; V gene: TRBV7-2; clone size: .; CDR3 protein: CASSPRGDSYTDTQYF; CDR3 DNA: TGTGCCAGCAGCCCCCGGGGGGACAGCTACACAGATACGCAGTATTTT
J gene: TRBJ2-2; D gene: TRBD1; V gene: TRBV2; clone size: .; CDR3 protein: CASRRDRAGGELFF; CDR3 DNA: TGTGCCAGCAGACGGGACAGGGCGGGCGGGGAGCTGTTTTTT
J gene: TRBJ1-4; D gene: .; V gene: TRBV4-3; clone size: .; CDR3 protein: CASSQDLLGEKLFF; CDR3 DNA: TGCGCCAGCAGCCAAGATCTCTTAGGGGAAAAACTGTTTTTT
J gene: TRBJ2-1; D gene: TRBD2; V gene: TRBV2; clone size: .; CDR3 protein: CASPLRREGSNEQFF; CDR3 DNA: TGTGCCAGTCCCCTTCGGCGGGAGGGTTCCAATGAGCAGTTCTTC
J gene: TRBJ1-2; D gene: TRBD1; V gene: TRBV7-2; clone size: once; CDR3 protein: CASSLIRTGGGYTF; CDR3 DNA: TGTGCCAGCAGCTTAATTCGGACAGGAGGCGGCTACACCTTC
J gene: TRBJ2-1; D gene: TRBD2; V gene: TRBV9; clone size: .; CDR3 protein: CASSATSGNYNEQFF; CDR3 DNA: TGTGCCAGCAGCGCGACTAGCGGAAACTACAATGAGCAGTTCTTC
J gene: TRBJ2-7; D gene: TRBD1; V gene: TRBV5-5; clone size: .; CDR3 protein: CASSHGTGGQEQYF; CDR3 DNA: TGTGCCAGCAGCCACGGGACAGGGGGTCAGGAGCAGTACTTC
J gene: TRBJ1-5; D gene: .; V gene: TRBV19; clone size: once; CDR3 protein: CASVKAPAGFQPQHF; CDR3 DNA: TGTGCCAGTGTTAAGGCCCCGGCGGGGTTTCAGCCCCAGCATTTT
J gene: TRBJ2-7; D gene: .; V gene: TRBV9; clone size: once; CDR3 protein: CASGGADSYEQYF; CDR3 DNA: TGTGCCAGCGGTGGGGCTGACTCCTACGAGCAGTACTTC
J gene: TRBJ1-5; D gene: .; V gene: TRBV7-2; clone size: .; CDR3 protein: CASSGGWTQHF; CDR3 DNA: TGTGCCAGCAGTGGCGGGTGGACCCAGCATTTT
J gene: TRBJ1-2; D gene: .; V gene: TRBV28; clone size: .; CDR3 protein: CASSFRGRIGGYTF; CDR3 DNA: TGTGCCAGCAGTTTTAGGGGCCGGATCGGGGGCTACACCTTC
J gene: TRBJ1-1; D gene: .; V gene: TRBV21-1; clone size: .; CDR3 protein: CASSKVGPYTEAFF; CDR3 DNA: TGTGCCAGCAGCAAAGTGGGGCCATACACTGAAGCTTTCTTT
J gene: TRBJ1-1; D gene: .; V gene: TRBV28; clone size: .; CDR3 protein: CASSPGQPGEAFF; CDR3 DNA: TGTGCCAGCAGTCCCGGACAGCCCGGTGAAGCTTTCTTT
J gene: TRBJ2-3; D gene: TRBD2; V gene: TRBV2; clone size: once; CDR3 protein: CASRNGLAGVPDTQYF; CDR3 DNA: TGTGCCAGCAGGAACGGCCTAGCGGGAGTCCCAGATACGCAGTATTTT
J gene: TRBJ1-2; D gene: .; V gene: TRBV19; clone size: few; CDR3 protein: CASSRTEDGYTF; CDR3 DNA: TGTGCCAGTAGTAGGACAGAGGATGGCTACACCTTC
J gene: TRBJ2-7; D gene: .; V gene: TRBV5-1; clone size: .; CDR3 protein: CASSLEGSFGSSYEQYF; CDR3 DNA: TGCGCCAGCAGCTTGGAGGGGAGTTTTGGCAGCTCCTACGAGCAGTACTTC
J gene: TRBJ2-7; D gene: .; V gene: TRBV3-1/TRBV3-2; clone size: .; CDR3 protein: CASSQASVTYEQYF; CDR3 DNA: TGTGCCAGCAGCCAAGCATCGGTAACCTACGAGCAGTACTTC
J gene: TRBJ2-1; D gene: TRBD2; V gene: TRBV2; clone size: .; CDR3 protein: CASSATSGNNEQFF; CDR3 DNA: TGTGCCAGCAGTGCCACTAGCGGCAACAATGAGCAGTTCTTC
J gene: TRBJ2-7; D gene: .; V gene: TRBV6-2/TRBV6-3; clone size: .; CDR3 protein: CASSYSGGYYEQYF; CDR3 DNA: TGTGCCAGCAGTTACTCCGGCGGCTATTACGAGCAGTACTTC
J gene: TRBJ1-6; D gene: .; V gene: TRBV6-5; clone size: .; CDR3 protein: CASNFISGDNSPLHF; CDR3 DNA: TGTGCCAGCAACTTTATCTCAGGGGATAATTCACCCCTCCACTTT
J gene: TRBJ1-1; D gene: .; V gene: TRBV27; clone size: .; CDR3 protein: CASGVRGAEAFF; CDR3 DNA: TGTGCCAGCGGGGTTCGAGGCGCTGAAGCTTTCTTT
J gene: TRBJ2-6; D gene: .; V gene: TRBV5-6; clone size: few; CDR3 protein: CASSLKGAGANVLTF; CDR3 DNA: TGTGCCAGCAGCCTCAAGGGCGCTGGGGCCAACGTCCTGACTTTC
J gene: TRBJ2-3; D gene: .; V gene: TRBV7-2; clone size: .; CDR3 protein: CASSRRPGGPQYF; CDR3 DNA: TGTGCCAGCAGCCGGCGGCCAGGGGGGCCGCAGTATTTT
J gene: TRBJ1-2; D gene: .; V gene: TRBV11-2; clone size: .; CDR3 protein: CASSHPRAAGYTF; CDR3 DNA: TGTGCCAGCAGCCACCCCAGGGCGGCGGGCTACACCTTC
J gene: TRBJ2-7; D gene: .; V gene: TRBV18; clone size: .; CDR3 protein: CASSPQPPGTSYEQYF; CDR3 DNA: TGTGCCAGCTCACCACAACCCCCAGGGACTTCCTACGAGCAGTACTTC
J gene: TRBJ1-1; D gene: TRBD1; V gene: TRBV9; clone size: .; CDR3 protein: CASSAQTGGAFF; CDR3 DNA: TGTGCCAGCAGCGCGCAAACAGGGGGAGCTTTCTTT
J gene: TRBJ1-2; D gene: TRBD1; V gene: TRBV7-2; clone size: .; CDR3 protein: CASSFERQGYGYTF; CDR3 DNA: TGTGCCAGCAGCTTTGAGAGACAGGGTTATGGCTACACCTTC
J gene: TRBJ1-4; D gene: .; V gene: TRBV28; clone size: .; CDR3 protein: CASSLPGATNEKLFF; CDR3 DNA: TGTGCCAGCAGTTTACCGGGTGCAACTAATGAAAAACTGTTTTTT
J gene: TRBJ1-2; D gene: .; V gene: TRBV6-5; clone size: .; CDR3 protein: CASSQIPGMGDGYTF; CDR3 DNA: TGTGCCAGCAGCCAAATCCCCGGGATGGGGGATGGCTACACCTTC
J gene: TRBJ2-5; D gene: TRBD2; V gene: TRBV7-9; clone size: few; CDR3 protein: CASSFSGLAGETQYF; CDR3 DNA: TGTGCCAGCAGCTTTTCGGGACTAGCTGGAGAGACCCAGTACTTC
J gene: TRBJ2-7; D gene: .; V gene: TRBV19; clone size: .; CDR3 protein: CASIGQNLYEQYF; CDR3 DNA: TGTGCCAGTATCGGGCAGAACCTCTACGAGCAGTACTTC
J gene: TRBJ1-1; D gene: .; V gene: TRBV14; clone size: .; CDR3 protein: CASSQGKKRNTEAFF; CDR3 DNA: TGTGCCAGCAGCCAAGGTAAAAAACGGAACACTGAAGCTTTCTTT
J gene: TRBJ1-1; D gene: .; V gene: TRBV15; clone size: .; CDR3 protein: CATSRDTFTEAFF; CDR3 DNA: TGTGCCACCAGCAGGGACACCTTTACTGAAGCTTTCTTT
J gene: TRBJ1-2; D gene: .; V gene: TRBV30; clone size: .; CDR3 protein: CAWTLANYGYTF; CDR3 DNA: TGTGCCTGGACTTTGGCTAACTATGGCTACACCTTC
J gene: TRBJ1-2; D gene: .; V gene: TRBV12-3/TRBV12-4; clone size: .; CDR3 protein: CASSPFRYGYTF; CDR3 DNA: TGTGCCAGCAGCCCCTTTAGGTATGGCTACACCTTC
J gene: TRBJ2-7; D gene: TRBD1; V gene: TRBV28; clone size: .; CDR3 protein: CASSLPRTGADEQYF; CDR3 DNA: TGTGCCAGCAGTTTGCCCCGGACAGGAGCGGACGAGCAGTACTTC